This T cell receptor (beta chain) was recorded in a study of liver allograft versus peripheral blood T cells. About the study: Transplanted-liver and recipient peripheral blood T cell receptor repertoires were compared. Points from the study as a whole: In liver allografts, T cell receptor repertoires reportedly differed from the repertoires found in peripheral blood.

TCRdb reanalysed the reads using MiXCR and keeps one entry per CDR3 protein. Here the sample spans 9,500 to 12,000 distinct CDR3 sequences, about 18% being singletons. This CDR3 spans 15 amino acids. CDR1 and CDR2 (germline): SGHDN, FVKESK. Remarks on this clonotype: The antigen is undetermined. At one end the junction does not follow the germline gene, possibly because of a read error.

The chain uses TRBV14 and TRBJ1-1; D might be TRBD1 (5 bases). This sequence originates from a human patient who had a liver transplant. These T cells may partly come from the graft donor. CDR3 region: CASSKVGGFGTEDFF. The CDR3 DNA reads as TGTGCCAGCAGCAAAGTCGGGGGGTTTGGCACTGAAGATTTCTTT. Full variable domain (missing parts from reference TRBV14 and TRBJ1-1): EAGVTQFPSHSVIEKGQTVTLRCDPISGHDNLYWYRRVMGKEIKFLLHFVKESKQDESGMPNNRFLAERTGGTYSTLKVQPAELEDSGVYFCASSKVGGFGTEDFFGQGTRLTVV.